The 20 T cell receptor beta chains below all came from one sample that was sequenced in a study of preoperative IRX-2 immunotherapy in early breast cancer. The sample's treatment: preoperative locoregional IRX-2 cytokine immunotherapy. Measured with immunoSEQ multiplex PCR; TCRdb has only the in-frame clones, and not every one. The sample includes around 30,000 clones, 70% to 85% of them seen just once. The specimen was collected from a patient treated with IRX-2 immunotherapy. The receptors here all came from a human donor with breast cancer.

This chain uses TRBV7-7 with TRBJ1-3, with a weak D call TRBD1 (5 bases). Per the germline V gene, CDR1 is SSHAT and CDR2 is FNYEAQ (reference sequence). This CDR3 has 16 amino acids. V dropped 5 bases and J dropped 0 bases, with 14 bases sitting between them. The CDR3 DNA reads TGTGCCAGCAGCCAATACAGGACCCACTCTGGAAACACCATATATTTT. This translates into CASSQYRTHSGNTIYF.

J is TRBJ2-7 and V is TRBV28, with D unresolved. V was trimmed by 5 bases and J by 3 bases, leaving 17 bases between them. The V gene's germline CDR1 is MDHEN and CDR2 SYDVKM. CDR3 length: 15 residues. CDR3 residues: CASSPGKIPSYEQYF. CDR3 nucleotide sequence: TGTGCCAGCAGTCCCGGTAAAATACCGAGCTACGAGCAGTACTTC.

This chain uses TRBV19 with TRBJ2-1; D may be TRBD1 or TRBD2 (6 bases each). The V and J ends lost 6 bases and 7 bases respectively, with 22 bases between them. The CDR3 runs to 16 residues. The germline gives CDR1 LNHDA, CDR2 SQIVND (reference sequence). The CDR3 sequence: CASRTGGGPRWNEQFF. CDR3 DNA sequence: TGTGCCAGTAGAACGGGTGGGGGGCCTCGGTGGAATGAGCAGTTCTTC.

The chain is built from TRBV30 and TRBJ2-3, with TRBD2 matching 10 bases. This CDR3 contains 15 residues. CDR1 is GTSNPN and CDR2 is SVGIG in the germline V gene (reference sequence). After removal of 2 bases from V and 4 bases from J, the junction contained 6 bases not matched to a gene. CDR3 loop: CAWSPGLASSDTQYF. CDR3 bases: TGTGCCTGGAGTCCGGGACTAGCGAGTTCAGATACGCAGTATTTT.

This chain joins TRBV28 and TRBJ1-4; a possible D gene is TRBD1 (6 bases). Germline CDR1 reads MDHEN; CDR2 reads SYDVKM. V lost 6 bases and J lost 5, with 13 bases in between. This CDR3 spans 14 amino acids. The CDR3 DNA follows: TGTGCCAGCAGGGTACAAGGGGGGAATGAAAAACTGTTTTTT. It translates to CASRVQGGNEKLFF. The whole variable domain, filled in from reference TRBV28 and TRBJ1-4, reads DVKVTQSSRYLVKRTGEKVFLECVQDMDHENMFWYRQDPGLGLRLIYFSYDVKMKEKGDIPEGYSVSREKKERFSLILESASTNQTSMYLCASRVQGGNEKLFFGSGTQLSVL.

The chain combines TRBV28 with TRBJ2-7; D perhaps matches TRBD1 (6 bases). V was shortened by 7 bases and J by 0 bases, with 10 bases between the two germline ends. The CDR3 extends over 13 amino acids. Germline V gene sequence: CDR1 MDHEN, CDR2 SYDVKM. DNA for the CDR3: TGTGCCAGCATCGGGGACATCTCCTACGAGCAGTACTTC. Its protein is CASIGDISYEQYF. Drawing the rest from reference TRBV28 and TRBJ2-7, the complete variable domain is DVKVTQSSRYLVKRTGEKVFLECVQDMDHENMFWYRQDPGLGLRLIYFSYDVKMKEKGDIPEGYSVSREKKERFSLILESASTNQTSMYLCASIGDISYEQYFGPGTRLTVT.

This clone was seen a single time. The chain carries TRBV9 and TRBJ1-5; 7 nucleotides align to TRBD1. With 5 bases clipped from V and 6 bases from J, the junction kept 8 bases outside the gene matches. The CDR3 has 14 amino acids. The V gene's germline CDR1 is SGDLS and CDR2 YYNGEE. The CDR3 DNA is TGTGCCAGCAGTGCGCAGGGGGTCCGTCAGCCCCAGCATTTT. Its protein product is CASSAQGVRQPQHF.

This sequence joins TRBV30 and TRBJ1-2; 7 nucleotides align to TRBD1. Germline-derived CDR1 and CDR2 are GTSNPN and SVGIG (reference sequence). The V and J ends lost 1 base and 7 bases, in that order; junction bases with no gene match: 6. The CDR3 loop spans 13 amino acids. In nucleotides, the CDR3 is TGTGCCTGGAGTGCGCGTACAGGGGTTGGCTACACCTTC. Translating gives CAWSARTGVGYTF.

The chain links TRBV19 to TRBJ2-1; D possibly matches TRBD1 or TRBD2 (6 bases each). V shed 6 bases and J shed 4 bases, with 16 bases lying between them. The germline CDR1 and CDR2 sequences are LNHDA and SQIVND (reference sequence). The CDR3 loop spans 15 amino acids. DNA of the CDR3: TGTGCCAGTAGCAAGGCCCGGGGGCCTTACAATGAGCAGTTCTTC. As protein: CASSKARGPYNEQFF.

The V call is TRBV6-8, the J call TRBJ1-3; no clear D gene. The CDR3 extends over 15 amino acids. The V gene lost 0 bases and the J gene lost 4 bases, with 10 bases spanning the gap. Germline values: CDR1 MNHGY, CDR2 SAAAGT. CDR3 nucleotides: TGTGCCAGCAGTTACTCGACGGGAACGGGAAACACCATATATTTT. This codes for CASSYSTGTGNTIYF.

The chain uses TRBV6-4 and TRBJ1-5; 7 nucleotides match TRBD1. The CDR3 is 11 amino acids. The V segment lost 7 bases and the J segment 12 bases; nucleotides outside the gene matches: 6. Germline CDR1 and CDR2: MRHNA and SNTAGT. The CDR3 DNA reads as TGTGCCAGCAAAAACAGGGGATTCCAGCATTTT. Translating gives CASKNRGFQHF.

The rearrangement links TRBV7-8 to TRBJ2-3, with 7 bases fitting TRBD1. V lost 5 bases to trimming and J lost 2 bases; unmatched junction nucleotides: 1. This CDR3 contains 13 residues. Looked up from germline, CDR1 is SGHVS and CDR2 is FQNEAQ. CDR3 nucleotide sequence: TGTGCCAGCAGCCAGGGGGACACAGATACGCAGTATTTT. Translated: CASSQGDTDTQYF.

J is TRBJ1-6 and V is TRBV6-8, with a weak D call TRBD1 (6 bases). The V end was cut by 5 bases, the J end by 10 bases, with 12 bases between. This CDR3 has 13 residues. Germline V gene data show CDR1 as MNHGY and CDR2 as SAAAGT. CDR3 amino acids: CASSEGERSPLHF. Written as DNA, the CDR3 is TGTGCCAGCAGTGAGGGGGAAAGGTCACCCCTCCACTTT.

The CDR3 loop reads CASSLDRDVGETQYF. As DNA, the CDR3 is TGTGCCAGCAGCTTGGACAGGGATGTGGGAGAGACCCAGTACTTC. This chain joins TRBV11-3 and TRBJ2-5, with TRBD1 matching 8 bases. From germline, CDR1 is SGHNT and CDR2 YENEEA. The J segment lost 4 bases and the V segment lost 3 bases, leaving 7 bases of the junction unmatched. The CDR3 sequence is 15 residues long.

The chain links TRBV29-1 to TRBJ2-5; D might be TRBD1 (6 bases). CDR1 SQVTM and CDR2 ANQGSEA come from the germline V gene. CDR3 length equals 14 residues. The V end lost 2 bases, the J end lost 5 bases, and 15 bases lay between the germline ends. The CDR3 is CSVETPGAMETQYF. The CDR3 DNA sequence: TGCAGCGTTGAAACTCCAGGGGCTATGGAGACCCAGTACTTC.

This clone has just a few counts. The CDR3 sequence is CASSLAGTSYEQYF. The CDR3 DNA reads TGCGCCAGCAGCTTGGCAGGGACCTCCTACGAGCAGTACTTC. The gene calls are TRBV5-1 and TRBJ2-7, with D perhaps assigned TRBD1 or TRBD2 (5 bases each). Trimming removed 0 bases from V and 0 bases from J, with 7 bases in between. Germline CDR1 and CDR2: SGHRS and YFSETQ. This CDR3 comprises 14 residues.

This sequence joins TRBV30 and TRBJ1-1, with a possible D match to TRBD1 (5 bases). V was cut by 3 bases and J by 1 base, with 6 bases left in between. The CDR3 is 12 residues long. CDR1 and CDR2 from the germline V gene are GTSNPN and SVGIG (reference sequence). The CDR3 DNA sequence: TGTGCCTGGAGGGGGGGGAACACTGAAGCTTTCTTT. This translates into CAWRGGNTEAFF.

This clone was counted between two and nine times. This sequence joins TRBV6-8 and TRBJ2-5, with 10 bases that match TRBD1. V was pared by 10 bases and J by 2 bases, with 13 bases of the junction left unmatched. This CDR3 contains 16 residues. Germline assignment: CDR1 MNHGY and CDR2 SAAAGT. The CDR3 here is CAISGRQGASQETQYF. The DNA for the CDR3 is TGTGCCATCAGCGGTAGACAGGGGGCGAGTCAAGAGACCCAGTACTTC.

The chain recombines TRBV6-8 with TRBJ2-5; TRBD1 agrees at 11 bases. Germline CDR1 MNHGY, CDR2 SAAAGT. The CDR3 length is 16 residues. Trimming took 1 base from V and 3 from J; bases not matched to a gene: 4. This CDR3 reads CASSYLKGQGEETQYF. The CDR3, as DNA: TGTGCCAGCAGTTACTTGAAGGGACAGGGGGAAGAGACCCAGTACTTC.

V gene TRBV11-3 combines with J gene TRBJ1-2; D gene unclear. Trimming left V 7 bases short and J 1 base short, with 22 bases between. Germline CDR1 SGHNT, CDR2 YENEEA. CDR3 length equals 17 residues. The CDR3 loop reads CASTPSLVGGGNYGYTF. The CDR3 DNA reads TGTGCCAGCACCCCGTCCCTTGTGGGAGGTGGTAACTATGGCTACACCTTC.